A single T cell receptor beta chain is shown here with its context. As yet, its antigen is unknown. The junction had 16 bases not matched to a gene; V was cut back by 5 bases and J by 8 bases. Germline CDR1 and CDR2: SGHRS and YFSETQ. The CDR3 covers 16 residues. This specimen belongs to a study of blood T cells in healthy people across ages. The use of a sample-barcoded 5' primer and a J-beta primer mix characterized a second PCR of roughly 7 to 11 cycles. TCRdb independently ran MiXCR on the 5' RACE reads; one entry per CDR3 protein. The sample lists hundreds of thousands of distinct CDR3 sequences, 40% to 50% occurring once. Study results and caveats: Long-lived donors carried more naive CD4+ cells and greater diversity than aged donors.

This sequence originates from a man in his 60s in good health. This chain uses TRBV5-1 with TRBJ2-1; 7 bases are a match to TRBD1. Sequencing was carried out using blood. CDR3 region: CASRARDSLRSDEQFF. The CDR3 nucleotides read TGCGCCAGCAGAGCACGGGACAGCTTAAGAAGCGATGAGCAGTTCTTC.